This entry lists 14 T cell receptor beta chains sequenced from one sample in a study of OX40 agonist ivuxolimab in advanced cancers. Only in-frame clones appear in the TCRdb table, and some are missing; sequencing was by immunoSEQ multiplex PCR. The data hold around 100,000 clones, with 90% observed a single time. This material consisted of CD4+ or CD8+ T cells sorted from blood, taken in a trial of the OX40 agonist ivuxolimab. The receptors derive from an adult with an advanced solid tumor such as melanoma, head and neck, liver or kidney cancer.

This chain links TRBV6-4 with TRBJ1-1; TRBD1 matches 8 bases. This CDR3 has 15 residues. Germline assignment: CDR1 MRHNA and CDR2 SNTAGT. J lost 5 bases, V lost 3 bases, and 8 bases had no gene match. CDR3 nucleotides: TGTGCCAGCAGTGAGTCGGGACAGGTGGGGACTGAAGCTTTCTTT. Protein sequence: CASSESGQVGTEAFF.

The chain recombines TRBV2 with TRBJ2-3; the match to TRBD2 covers 9 bases. This CDR3 is 15 amino acids long. The V gene end was trimmed by 4 bases and the J gene end by 4 bases; junction bases not matched to a gene: 6. Germline values: CDR1 SNHLY, CDR2 FYNNEI. DNA for the CDR3: TGTGCCAGCAGTGTCTTTGCGGGAGGGCCAGATACGCAGTATTTT. Amino acid sequence: CASSVFAGGPDTQYF.

CDR3 DNA: TGTGCCTGGCGGACTAGCGGGGCGAAGGAGCAGTTCTTC. It codes for CAWRTSGAKEQFF. The chain joins TRBV30 to TRBJ2-1, with 12 bases fitting TRBD2. After removal of 5 bases from V and 10 bases from J, the junction contained 6 bases not matched to a gene. The CDR3 totals 13 residues. Germline CDR1 reads GTSNPN; CDR2 reads SVGIG (reference sequence).

The chain recombines TRBV6-5 with TRBJ1-2, with TRBD1 matching over 9 bases. This CDR3 spans 13 amino acids. V trimming: 6 bases; J trimming: 7 bases; junction bases outside the gene matches: 6. In germline, CDR1 is MNHEY, CDR2 SVGAGI. This CDR3 reads CASRKDRGGGYTF. CDR3 bases: TGTGCCAGCAGGAAGGACAGGGGAGGTGGCTACACCTTC.

J is TRBJ2-7 and V is TRBV2; tentative D call: TRBD1 (6 bases). In germline, CDR1 is SNHLY, CDR2 FYNNEI. The length of the CDR3 is 15 residues. V was clipped by 6 bases and J by 4 bases, with 19 bases between them. The DNA for the CDR3 is TGTGCCAGCAGGGACCACAGGGTTCCGACTTACGAGCAGTACTTC. Its translation: CASRDHRVPTYEQYF.

The V gene is TRBV27, the J gene TRBJ2-1, with 13 nucleotides matching TRBD2. The CDR3 is 17 residues long. J gave up 6 bases and V 5 bases, and 10 bases lay outside the gene matches. Germline CDR1 MNHEY, CDR2 SMNVEV (reference sequence). CDR3 nucleotides: TGTGCCAGCAGTCCCTCACACGGACTAGCGGGAGTCAATGAGCAGTTCTTC. Amino acids: CASSPSHGLAGVNEQFF.

The genes are TRBV6-1 and TRBJ1-1, with D maybe TRBD1 (5 bases). CDR3 length equals 13 residues. Trimming pared 6 bases from V and 5 bases from J, leaving 13 bases between. The germline CDR1 and CDR2 sequences are MNHNS and SASEGT. CDR3 loop: CASRGRGTTEAFF. For the CDR3, the DNA is TGTGCCAGCAGGGGGCGGGGAACAACTGAAGCTTTCTTT.

This chain uses TRBV5-1 with TRBJ2-5; 7 bases fit TRBD2. Germline assignment: CDR1 SGHRS and CDR2 YFSETQ. With 2 bases clipped from V and 2 bases from J, the junction kept 3 bases outside the gene matches. The CDR3 spans 14 residues. CDR3: CASSLGTIQETQYF. DNA of the CDR3: TGCGCCAGCAGCTTAGGGACTATACAAGAGACCCAGTACTTC.

The rearrangement links TRBV2 to TRBJ1-2, with 7 nucleotides matching TRBD1. There are 18 residues in the CDR3. The ends lost 1 base at V and 4 bases at J; junction bases unmatched: 15. Per the germline V gene, CDR1 is SNHLY and CDR2 is FYNNEI. In nucleotides, the CDR3 is TGTGCCAGCAGTGAAGTGGGGGCTAGACAGGGTTATAGCTATGGCTACACCTTC. Protein: CASSEVGARQGYSYGYTF.

V usage is TRBV6-1 and J usage is TRBJ1-2; D uncertain. The V gene's germline CDR1 is MNHNS and CDR2 SASEGT. The length of the CDR3 is 12 residues. V was shortened by 7 bases and J by 5 bases, with 11 bases between the two germline ends. Here the CDR3 reads CASISPQYGYTF. CDR3 nucleotide sequence: TGTGCCAGCATATCGCCGCAGTATGGCTACACCTTC.

The chain couples TRBV11-2 to TRBJ1-1; no reliable D call. V gave up 3 bases and J gave up 2 bases, with 7 bases separating them. In germline, CDR1 is SGHAT, CDR2 FQNNGV. This CDR3 comprises 13 residues. The CDR3 loop is CASSLQPNTEAFF. The CDR3 DNA sequence: TGTGCCAGCAGCTTGCAGCCAAACACTGAAGCTTTCTTT.

This clone was seen only a few times. The chain combines TRBV7-3 with TRBJ1-3; D remains ambiguous. The CDR3 has 16 amino acids. CDR1 SGHTA and CDR2 FQGTGA come from the germline V gene. V dropped 8 bases and J dropped 0 bases, with 17 bases sitting between them. The CDR3 protein is CASRSSRAYSGNTIYF. Here the CDR3 DNA reads TGTGCCAGCCGGAGCTCTCGGGCATACTCTGGAAACACCATATATTTT.

V is TRBV7-3 and J is TRBJ2-1, with 10 bases fitting TRBD2. Germline V gives CDR1 SGHTA, CDR2 FQGTGA. The CDR3 sequence is 15 residues long. The V and J ends lost 4 bases and 9 bases, in that order; junction bases with no gene match: 9. The CDR3 reads CASSYRLAGTVEQFF. The CDR3 DNA reads as TGTGCCAGCAGCTACCGACTAGCGGGTACGGTTGAGCAGTTCTTC.

The rearrangement uses TRBV7-2 and TRBJ1-2; D uncertain. CDR1 is SGHTA and CDR2 is FQGNSA in the germline V gene. V was pared by 1 base and J by 0 bases, with 6 bases between. This CDR3 contains 14 residues. As DNA, the CDR3 is TGTGCCAGCAGCTTAGGGCTCGCTAACTATGGCTACACCTTC. It encodes CASSLGLANYGYTF.